At least ten counts were recorded for the clone carrying this TCR beta chain. This sample was taken from a study of T cell repertoires in cytomegalovirus infection. TCRdb itself ran the reads through MiXCR, one entry per CDR3 protein. The sample lists over 150,000 distinct CDR3 sequences; approximately 19% were seen once. CDR1 and CDR2 (germline): MDHEN, SYDVKM. The CDR3 has 15 amino acids. V shed 3 bases and J shed 5 bases, with 16 bases lying between them. This TCR came from a human donor in good health (CMV status not recorded). Some clones in this sample may be carry-over from other donors' samples. Material for sequencing was PBMCs. V is TRBV28 and J is TRBJ2-5; D possibly matches TRBD1 or TRBD2 (6 bases each). The CDR3 nucleotides read TGTGCCAGCAGTTTTGCCGTCCGGGGGCTGGAGACCCAGTACTTC. Protein: CASSFAVRGLETQYF.